The 7 T cell receptor beta chains reported below all come from one sample, sequenced in a study of T cells in Graves' hyperthyroidism and ophthalmopathy. The CDR3 regions of TCR beta were amplified from RNA transcripts. First-round RT-PCR with HTBI primers amplified the TCR CDR3 region. Each CDR3 protein is one row after TCRdb ran MiXCR on the multiplex PCR reads. This table holds fewer than 750,000 distinct CDR3 sequences, approximately 14% found once. Sequenced input: blood. These receptors were collected from a woman in her forties or fifties with Graves' ophthalmopathy.

This clonotype came up many times. V and J are TRBV30 and TRBJ2-7, with 7 bases that match TRBD1. The germline V gene has CDR1 GTSNPN and CDR2 SVGIG (reference sequence). Germline trimming cut 5 bases from V and 6 bases from J; bases unmatched to any gene: 7. The length of the CDR3 is 12 residues. CDR3 in amino acids: CAWVPYRGEQYF. Written as DNA, the CDR3 is TGTGCCTGGGTACCCTACAGGGGCGAGCAGTACTTC.

This clonotype was picked up many times. The V gene is TRBV20-1, the J gene TRBJ1-1; D gene unclear. Trimming stripped 5 bases from V and 1 base from J, with 5 bases between. The CDR3 contains 11 residues. Germline V gene sequence: CDR1 DFQATT, CDR2 SNEGSKA (reference sequence). The CDR3 is CSAARNTEAFF. CDR3 DNA: TGCAGTGCTGCAAGGAACACTGAAGCTTTCTTT.

Worth noting for this clonotype: A much larger clone is a single base away; this may be a read error. This chain links TRBV6-2 or TRBV6-3 with TRBJ2-7; D might be TRBD2 (6 bases). The CDR3 length is 16 residues. The V gene lost 0 bases and the J gene lost 2 bases, with 14 bases spanning the gap. Germline values: CDR1 MNHEY, CDR2 SVGEGT. Written as DNA, the CDR3 is TGTGCCAGCAGTTACTCTGGGCGGGGTAACGCCTACGAGCAGTACTTC. Its protein is CASSYSGRGNAYEQYF.

The table lists this clonotype with many counts. The chain joins TRBV20-1 to TRBJ2-7, with 10 positions matching TRBD2. Germline-derived CDR1 and CDR2 are DFQATT and SNEGSKA (reference sequence). With V trimmed by 2 bases and J by 2 bases, 3 bases remained unmatched. The length of the CDR3 is 14 residues. The CDR3 region is CSARLAGGAYEQYF. Written as DNA, the CDR3 is TGCAGTGCTAGATTAGCGGGAGGCGCCTACGAGCAGTACTTC.

This clonotype occurred a few times. The chain uses TRBV27 and TRBJ2-6; D remains ambiguous. The ends were cut back, 6 bases at V and 2 bases at J, with 2 bases in the middle. The CDR3 spans 12 residues. The germline CDR1 and CDR2 sequences are MNHEY and SMNVEV (reference sequence). CDR3 region: CASRTGANVLTF. The CDR3 DNA reads as TGTGCCAGCAGAACTGGGGCCAACGTCCTGACTTTC. Based on the CDR3 plus reference TRBV27 and TRBJ2-6, the full variable domain is EAQVTQNPRYLITVTGKKLTVTCSQNMNHEYMSWYRQDPGLGLRQIYYSMNVEVTDKGDVPEGYKVSRKEKRNFPLILESPSPNQTSLYFCASRTGANVLTFGAGSRLTVL.

The V and J genes are TRBV9 and TRBJ2-2, with D possibly matching TRBD1 (6 bases). The CDR3 loop spans 15 amino acids. Trimming removed 3 bases at V and 2 bases at J, with 11 bases between. Germline V gives CDR1 SGDLS, CDR2 YYNGEE. The CDR3 here is CASSGHRVNTGELFF. The DNA of the CDR3 is TGTGCCAGCAGCGGACACAGGGTAAACACCGGGGAGCTGTTTTTT.

This clonotype was found a few times. This chain links TRBV19 with TRBJ1-2; D unclear. This CDR3 is built from 15 residues. Germline V gives CDR1 LNHDA, CDR2 SQIVND (reference sequence). The V gene lost 3 bases and the J gene lost 1 base, with 12 bases spanning the gap. CDR3 in amino acids: CASSIGGQVNYGYTF. Written as DNA, the CDR3 is TGTGCCAGTAGTATCGGTGGGCAGGTTAACTATGGCTACACCTTC.